This TCR beta chain was sequenced in a study of human T cells and chemical hapten exposure. Trimming took 7 bases from V and 1 from J; bases not matched to a gene: 3. Germline V CDR1 and CDR2: SNHLY, FYNNEI. The CDR3 extends over 13 amino acids. TCRdb ran MiXCR on the RACE reads and lists one entry per CDR3 protein. The data show 150,000 to 200,000 distinct CDR3 sequences, with about 31% seen just once and 2.9% held by the top ten. The time point is: pre-sensitization, week 0. Treatment meaning: therapeutic diphenylcyclopropenone sensitization with weekly scalp DPC. Sequenced material: whole blood, taken in connection with sensitization to the hapten diphenylcyclopropenone (DPC). The chain has TRBV2 and TRBJ2-5; TRBD1 aligns across 7 bases. The sequence came from a woman in her twenties or thirties with alopecia areata. Some clones in this sample may be carry-over from other donors' samples. The CDR3: CASIEGAQETQYF. CDR3 nucleotides: TGTGCCAGCATAGAGGGGGCCCAAGAGACCCAGTACTTC.